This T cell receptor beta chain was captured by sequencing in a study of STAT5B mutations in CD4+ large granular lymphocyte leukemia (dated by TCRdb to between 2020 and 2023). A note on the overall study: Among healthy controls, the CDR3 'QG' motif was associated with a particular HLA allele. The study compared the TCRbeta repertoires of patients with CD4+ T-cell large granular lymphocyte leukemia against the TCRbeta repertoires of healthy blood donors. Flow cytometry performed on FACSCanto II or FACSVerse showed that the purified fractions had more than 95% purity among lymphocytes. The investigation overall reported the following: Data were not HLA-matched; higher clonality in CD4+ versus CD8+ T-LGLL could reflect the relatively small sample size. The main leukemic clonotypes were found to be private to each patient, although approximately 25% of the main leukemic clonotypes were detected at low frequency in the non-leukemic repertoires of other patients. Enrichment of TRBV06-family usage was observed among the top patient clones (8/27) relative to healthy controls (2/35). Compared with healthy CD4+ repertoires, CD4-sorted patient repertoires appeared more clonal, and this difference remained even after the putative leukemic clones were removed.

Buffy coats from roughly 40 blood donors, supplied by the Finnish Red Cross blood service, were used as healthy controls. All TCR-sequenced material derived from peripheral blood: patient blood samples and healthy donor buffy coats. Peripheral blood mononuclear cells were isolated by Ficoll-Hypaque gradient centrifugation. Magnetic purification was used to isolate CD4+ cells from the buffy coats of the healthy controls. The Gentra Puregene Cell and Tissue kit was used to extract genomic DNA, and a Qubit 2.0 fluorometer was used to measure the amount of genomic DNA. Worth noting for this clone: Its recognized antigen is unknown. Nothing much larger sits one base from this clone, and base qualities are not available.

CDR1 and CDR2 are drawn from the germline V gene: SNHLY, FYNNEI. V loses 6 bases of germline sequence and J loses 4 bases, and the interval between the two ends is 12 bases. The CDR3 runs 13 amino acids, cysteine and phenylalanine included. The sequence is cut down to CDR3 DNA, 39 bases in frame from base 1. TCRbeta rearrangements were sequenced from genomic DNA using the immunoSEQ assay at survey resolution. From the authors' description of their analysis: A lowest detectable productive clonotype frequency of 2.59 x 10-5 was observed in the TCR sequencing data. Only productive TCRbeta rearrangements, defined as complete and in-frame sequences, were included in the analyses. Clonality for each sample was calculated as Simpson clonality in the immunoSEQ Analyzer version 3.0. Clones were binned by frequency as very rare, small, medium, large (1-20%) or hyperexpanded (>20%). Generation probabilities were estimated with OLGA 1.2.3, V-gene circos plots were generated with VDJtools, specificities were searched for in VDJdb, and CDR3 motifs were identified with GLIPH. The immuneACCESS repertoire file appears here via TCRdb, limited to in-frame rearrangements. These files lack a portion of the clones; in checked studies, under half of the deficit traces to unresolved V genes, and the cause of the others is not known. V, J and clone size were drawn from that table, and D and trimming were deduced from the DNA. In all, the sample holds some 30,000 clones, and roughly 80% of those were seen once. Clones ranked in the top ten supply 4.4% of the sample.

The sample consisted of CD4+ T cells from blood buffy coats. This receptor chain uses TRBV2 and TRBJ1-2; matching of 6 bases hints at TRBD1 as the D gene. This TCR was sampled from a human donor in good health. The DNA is TGTGCCAGCAGATGGACAGAAGGCTATGGCTACACCTTC. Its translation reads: CASRWTEGYGYTF.